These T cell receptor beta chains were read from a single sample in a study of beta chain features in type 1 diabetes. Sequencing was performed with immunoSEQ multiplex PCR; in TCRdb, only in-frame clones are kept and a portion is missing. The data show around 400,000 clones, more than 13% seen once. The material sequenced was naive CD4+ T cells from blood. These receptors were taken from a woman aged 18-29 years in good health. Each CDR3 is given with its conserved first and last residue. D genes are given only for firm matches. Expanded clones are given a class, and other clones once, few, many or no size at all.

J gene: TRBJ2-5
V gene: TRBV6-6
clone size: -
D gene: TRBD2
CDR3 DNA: TGTGCCAGCAGTTACCGGTTGGCGGGAGGACGTGAGACCCAGTACTTC
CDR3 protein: CASSYRLAGGRETQYF

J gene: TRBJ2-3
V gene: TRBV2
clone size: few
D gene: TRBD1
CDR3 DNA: TGTGCCAGCAGCGCGAGGACAGGGCCCCTGACAGATACGCAGTATTTT
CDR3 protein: CASSARTGPLTDTQYF

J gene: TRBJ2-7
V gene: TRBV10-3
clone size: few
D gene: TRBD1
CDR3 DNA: TGTGCCATCAGTGAGGGGACAGGGGGCTACGAGCAGTACTTC
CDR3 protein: CAISEGTGGYEQYF

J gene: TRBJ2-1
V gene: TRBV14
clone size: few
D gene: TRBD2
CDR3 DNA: TGTGCCAGCAGCCAAACTAGCGGAACAACCTACAATGAGCAGTTCTTC
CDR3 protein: CASSQTSGTTYNEQFF

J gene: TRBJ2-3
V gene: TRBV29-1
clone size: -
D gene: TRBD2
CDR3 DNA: TGCAGCGTCGGCGGGAGTAGTCAAGATACGCAGTATTTT
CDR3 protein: CSVGGSSQDTQYF

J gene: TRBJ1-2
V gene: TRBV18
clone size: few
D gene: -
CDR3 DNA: TGTGCCAGCTCTCAGGATTCAGGGAACTATGGCTACACCTTC
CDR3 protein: CASSQDSGNYGYTF

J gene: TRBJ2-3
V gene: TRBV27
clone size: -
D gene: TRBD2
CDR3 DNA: TGTGCCAGCAGTCGGGGGGGACTAGCGGAAGATACGCAGTATTTT
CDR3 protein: CASSRGGLAEDTQYF

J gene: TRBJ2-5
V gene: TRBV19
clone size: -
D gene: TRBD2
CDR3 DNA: TGTGCCAGTCAATCCAACGGGAGGGGCGTCCAAGAGACCCAGTACTTC
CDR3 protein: CASQSNGRGVQETQYF

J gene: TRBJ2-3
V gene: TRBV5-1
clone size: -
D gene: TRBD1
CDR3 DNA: TGCGCCAGCAGGCAAGAGGGACAGCTGCAGTATTTT
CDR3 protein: CASRQEGQLQYF

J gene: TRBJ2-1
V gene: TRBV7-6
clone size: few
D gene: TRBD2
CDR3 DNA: TGTGCCAGCAGCCAAGTCTTACTAGCGGGGAATGAGCAGTTCTTC
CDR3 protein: CASSQVLLAGNEQFF

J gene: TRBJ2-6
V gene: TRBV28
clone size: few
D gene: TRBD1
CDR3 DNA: TGTGCCAGCAGTTCATACAGGGGGCCGGATTCCTCTGGGGCCAACGTCCTGACTTTC
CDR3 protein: CASSSYRGPDSSGANVLTF

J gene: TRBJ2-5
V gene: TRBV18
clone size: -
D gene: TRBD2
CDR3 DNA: TGTGCCAGCTCCATGGCCGAGCTAGCGGGAGTCGAGACCCAGTACTTC
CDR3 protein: CASSMAELAGVETQYF

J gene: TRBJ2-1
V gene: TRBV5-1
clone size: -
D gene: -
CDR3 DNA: TGCGCCAGTAATCCTTTCGGGGAAAGGAATGAGCAGTTCTTC
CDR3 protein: CASNPFGERNEQFF

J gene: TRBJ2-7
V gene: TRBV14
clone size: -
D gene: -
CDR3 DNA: TGTGCCAGCAGCCAAGTCGGGGGCGAGCAGTACTTC
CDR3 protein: CASSQVGGEQYF

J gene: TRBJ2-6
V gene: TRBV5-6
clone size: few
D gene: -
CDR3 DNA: TGTGCCAGCAGCCCATACAGTGTTCGCTCTGGGGCCAACGTCCTGACTTTC
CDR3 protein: CASSPYSVRSGANVLTF

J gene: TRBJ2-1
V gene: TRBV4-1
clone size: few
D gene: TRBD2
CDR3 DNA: TGCGCCAGCGACGGGGCGTCAACGGGAGGGTCGTACAATGAGCAGTTCTTC
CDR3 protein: CASDGASTGGSYNEQFF

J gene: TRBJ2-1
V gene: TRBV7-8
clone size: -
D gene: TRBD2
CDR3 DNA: TGTGCCAGCAGCTTCAACGGACTAGCGGGAGTTGAGCAGTTCTTC
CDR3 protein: CASSFNGLAGVEQFF

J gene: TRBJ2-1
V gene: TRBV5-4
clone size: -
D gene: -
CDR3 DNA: TGTGCCAGCAGCTTGGACAGCGGGACACACAATGAGCAGTTCTTC
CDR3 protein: CASSLDSGTHNEQFF

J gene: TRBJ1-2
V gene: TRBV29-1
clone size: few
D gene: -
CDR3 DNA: TGCAGCGTTGATCAAACGGGGGTCTCCGGCTACACCTTC
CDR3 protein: CSVDQTGVSGYTF

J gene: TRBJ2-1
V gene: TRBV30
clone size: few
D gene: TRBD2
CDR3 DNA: TGTGCCTGGGTGGGGACTAGCGCGGTCAATGAGCAGTTCTTC
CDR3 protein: CAWVGTSAVNEQFF

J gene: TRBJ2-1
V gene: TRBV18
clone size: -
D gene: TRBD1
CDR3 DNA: TGTGCCAGCTCAAAGACAGGGGCCTACAATGAGCAGTTCTTC
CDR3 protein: CASSKTGAYNEQFF

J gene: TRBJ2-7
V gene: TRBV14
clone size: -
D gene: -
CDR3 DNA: TGTGCCAGCAGCCAAGACAGACTATACGAGCAGTACTTC
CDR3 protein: CASSQDRLYEQYF

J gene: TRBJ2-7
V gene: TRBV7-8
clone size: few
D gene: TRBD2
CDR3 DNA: TGTGCCAGCAGCATCGGGCGGGAGGGCCCCGAGCAGTACTTC
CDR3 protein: CASSIGREGPEQYF

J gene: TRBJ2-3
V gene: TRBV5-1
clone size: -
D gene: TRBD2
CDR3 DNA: TGCGCCAGCAGCTGGACTAGCGGCACAGATACGCAGTATTTT
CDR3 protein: CASSWTSGTDTQYF

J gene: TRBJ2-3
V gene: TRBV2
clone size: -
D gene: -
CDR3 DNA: TGTGCCAGCAGTGAATCCAGGGGAACAGATACGCAGTATTTT
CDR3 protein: CASSESRGTDTQYF

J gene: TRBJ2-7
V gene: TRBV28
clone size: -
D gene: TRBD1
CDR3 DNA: TGTGCCAGCAGTTCAGGGACAGTCTCCTACGAGCAGTACTTC
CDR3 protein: CASSSGTVSYEQYF

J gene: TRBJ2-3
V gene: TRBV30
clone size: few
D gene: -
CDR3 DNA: TGTGCCTGGAGTAGTCGGTATACGCAGTATTTT
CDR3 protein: CAWSSRYTQYF

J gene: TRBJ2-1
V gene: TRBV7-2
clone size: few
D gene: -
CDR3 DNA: TGTGCCAGCAGCCTATCAAGGACATCCTACAATGAGCAGTTCTTC
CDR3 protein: CASSLSRTSYNEQFF

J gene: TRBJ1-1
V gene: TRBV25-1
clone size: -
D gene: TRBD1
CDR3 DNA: TGTGCCAGCAGGAGACAGGGATTAGGGAACACTGAAGCTTTCTTT
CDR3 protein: CASRRQGLGNTEAFF

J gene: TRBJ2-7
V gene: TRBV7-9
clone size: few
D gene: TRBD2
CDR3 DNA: TGTGCCAGCAGCTCCCCCGGGACTAGCGGGCCCACCTCCTACGAGCAGTACTTC
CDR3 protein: CASSSPGTSGPTSYEQYF

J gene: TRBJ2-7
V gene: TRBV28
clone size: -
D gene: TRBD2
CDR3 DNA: TGTGCCAGCAGTTTGCCTAGCGGCGCTTCCTACGAGCAGTACTTC
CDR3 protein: CASSLPSGASYEQYF

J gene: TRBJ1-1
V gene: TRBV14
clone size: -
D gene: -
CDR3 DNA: TGTGCCAGCAGCCAAGGGCGGGGATTGAACACTGAAGCTTTCTTT
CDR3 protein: CASSQGRGLNTEAFF

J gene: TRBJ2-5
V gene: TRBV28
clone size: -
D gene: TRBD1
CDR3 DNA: TGTGCCAGCGGGACCAGACAGGGGGCGATTGGAGAGACCCAGTACTTC
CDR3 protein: CASGTRQGAIGETQYF

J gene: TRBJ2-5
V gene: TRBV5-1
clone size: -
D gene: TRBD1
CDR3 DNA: TGCGCCAGCAGCTTGGGTACAGGGGTAAAGGAGACCCAGTACTTC
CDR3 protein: CASSLGTGVKETQYF

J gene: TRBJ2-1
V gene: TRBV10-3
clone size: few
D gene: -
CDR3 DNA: TGTGCCATCAGTGAAATGAGTCACCCACAGTTCTTC
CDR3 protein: CAISEMSHPQFF

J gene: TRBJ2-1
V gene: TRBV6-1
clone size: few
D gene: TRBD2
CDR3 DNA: TGTGCCAGCCACCTTAGCGGGAGTGGGCGGGATGAGCAGTTCTTC
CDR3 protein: CASHLSGSGRDEQFF

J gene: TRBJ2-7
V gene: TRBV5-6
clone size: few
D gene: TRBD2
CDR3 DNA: TGTGCCAGCAGCTTTGACCTACTAGCGGGAGCCGCCGAGCAGTACTTC
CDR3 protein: CASSFDLLAGAAEQYF

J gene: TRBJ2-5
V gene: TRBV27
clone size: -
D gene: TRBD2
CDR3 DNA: TGTGCCAGCAGCCGAGGACTAGCGGGAGGGGAGACCCAGTACTTC
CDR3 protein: CASSRGLAGGETQYF

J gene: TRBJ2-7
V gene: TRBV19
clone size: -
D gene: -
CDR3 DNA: TGTGCCAGTAGTATCTCCCAGACCGGACTTTCCTACGAGCAGTACTTC
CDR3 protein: CASSISQTGLSYEQYF

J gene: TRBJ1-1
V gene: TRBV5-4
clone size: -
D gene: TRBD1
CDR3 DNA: TGTGCCAGCAGCTTGAGCGACAGGGGGACTGAAGCTTTCTTT
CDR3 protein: CASSLSDRGTEAFF

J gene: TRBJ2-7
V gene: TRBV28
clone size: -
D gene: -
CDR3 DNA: TGTGCCAGCAGTGTCCGAGGCGTTCCCGCTTTC
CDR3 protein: CASSVRGVPAF

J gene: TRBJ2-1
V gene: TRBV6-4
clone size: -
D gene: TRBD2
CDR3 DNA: TGTGCCAGCAGTGACGAGCCGGGAGGGCCATACAATGAGCAGTTCTTC
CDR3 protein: CASSDEPGGPYNEQFF

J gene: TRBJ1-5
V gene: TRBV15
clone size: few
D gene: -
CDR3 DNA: TGTGCCACCAGAGAAGGACAGACCCATCAGCCCCAGCATTTT
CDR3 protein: CATREGQTHQPQHF

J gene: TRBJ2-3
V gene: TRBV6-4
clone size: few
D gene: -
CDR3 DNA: TGTGCCAGCAGGCGGGGCGGCACAGATACGCAGTATTTT
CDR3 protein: CASRRGGTDTQYF

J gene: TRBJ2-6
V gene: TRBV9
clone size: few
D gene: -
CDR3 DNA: TGTGCCAGCAGCGTTAGAGCGGCCTTTGGGGCCAACGTCCTGACTTTC
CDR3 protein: CASSVRAAFGANVLTF

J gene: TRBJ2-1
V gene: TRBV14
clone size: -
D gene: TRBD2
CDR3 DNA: TGTGCCAGCAGGCGGACTAGCGGCTACTACAATGAGCAGTTCTTC
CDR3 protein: CASRRTSGYYNEQFF

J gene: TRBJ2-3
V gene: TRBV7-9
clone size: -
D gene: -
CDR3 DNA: TGTGCCAGCAGCCTAAGCTCGGATACGCAGTATTTT
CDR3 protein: CASSLSSDTQYF

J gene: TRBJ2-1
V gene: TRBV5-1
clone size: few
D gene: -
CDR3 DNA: TGCGCCAGCAGCTTGGCAGACTACAATGAGCAGTTCTTC
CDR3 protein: CASSLADYNEQFF

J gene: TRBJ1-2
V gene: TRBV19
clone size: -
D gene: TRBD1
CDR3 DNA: TGTGCCAGTAGTCGGCAGGGGGGAAACTATGGCTACACCTTC
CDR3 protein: CASSRQGGNYGYTF

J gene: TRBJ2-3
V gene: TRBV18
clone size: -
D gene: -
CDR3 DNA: TGTGCCTCCCGGGATTCGTCGGATACGCAGTATTTT
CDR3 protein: CASRDSSDTQYF

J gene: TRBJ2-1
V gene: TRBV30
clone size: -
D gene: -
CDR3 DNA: TGTGCCTGGGGGCCCCCAGTGTCCAATGAGCAGTTCTTC
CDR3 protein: CAWGPPVSNEQFF

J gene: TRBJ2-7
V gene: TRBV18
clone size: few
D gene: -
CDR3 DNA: TGTGCCAGCTCACCCGTTTCGGGGGGCGCGTGGGAGCAGTACTTC
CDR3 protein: CASSPVSGGAWEQYF

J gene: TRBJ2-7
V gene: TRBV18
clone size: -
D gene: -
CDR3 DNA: TGTGCCAGCTCACCACCTCACGGGAACTCCTACGAGCAGTACTTC
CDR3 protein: CASSPPHGNSYEQYF

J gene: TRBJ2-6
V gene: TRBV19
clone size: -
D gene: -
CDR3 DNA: TGTGCCAGTATGGGAGGACAGGCCATCTCTGGGGCCAACGTCCTGACTTTC
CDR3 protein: CASMGGQAISGANVLTF